This is a list of T cell receptor beta chains from one sample in a study of PD-1 blockade in classical Hodgkin lymphoma. Sequenced by immunoSEQ multiplex PCR; TCRdb stores in-frame clones only, minus some. This repertoire shows over 85,000 clones, 90% found once; its top ten account for roughly 3%. The sample was peripheral blood mononuclear cells (PBMCs), taken before the fourth cycle of nivolumab. Receptors originate from a human donor with classical Hodgkin lymphoma. Each CDR3 is given without its conserved first and last residue. D genes are given only for firm matches.

TRBV5-1 | TRBD2 | ASSLSGANSYEQY
TRBV7-6 | . | ASSPLSGGAYGYT
TRBV27 | TRBD2 | ASSTIVAGEGSNEQY
TRBV11-2 | TRBD1 | ASSQETGFHGYT
TRBV15 | . | ATSRGGINQPQH
TRBV2 | . | ASTSRGEAF
TRBV6-5 | . | ASSYSNEQY
TRBV30 | . | AWSRSLKETSTDTQY
TRBV27 | . | ATRDRANYGYT
TRBV10-3 | . | AIQGGPNTGELF
TRBV30 | . | AWSPQGETQY
TRBV12-5 | . | ASAVDSSYEQY
TRBV30 | . | AWSLLRRATNEKLF
TRBV2 | TRBD2 | ASRSFSGGLNIQY
TRBV2 | . | ASGWAKWADTQY
TRBV19 | . | ASSISRSNQPQH
TRBV5-6 | . | ASSLETFLSSGNTIY
TRBV27 | . | ASSLSPEVYGYT
TRBV5-1 | . | ASSLVQGKGEQY
TRBV4-1 | . | ASSQAGSQSSYEQY
TRBV19 | TRBD1 | ASRGQVNSYEQY
TRBV6-5 | . | ASKEENNYGYT
TRBV28 | . | ASSLSGGTEAF
TRBV2 | TRBD1 | AVDRGHNGYT
TRBV27 | TRBD2 | ASSLLLAGGTDTQY
TRBV6-1 | TRBD2 | ASSDWGGTDTQY
TRBV19 | . | ASSIRSTEKLF
TRBV4-2 | TRBD1 | ASSLRQGQSGANVLT
TRBV19 | TRBD1 | ASSIQGTGNTEAF
TRBV10-2 | . | ASSVYGNSGNTIY
TRBV10-3 | . | AISELPNFRVFGEQY
TRBV2 | TRBD1 | ASRGQGEHYGYT
TRBV5-1 | . | ASSFFQGGYGYT
TRBV7-2 | . | ASGPRGPATEAF
TRBV13 | . | ASSLYSNQPQH
TRBV7-6 | TRBD2 | ASSLAREGSNSYEQY
TRBV5-5 | TRBD1 | ASSLAAGGTEAF